One and the same sample provided the 17 T cell receptor beta chains below, sequenced in a study of T cells in Graves' hyperthyroidism and ophthalmopathy. The investigators amplified TCR beta CDR3 regions from RNA transcripts. HTBI primers were the set used in a first-round RT-PCR of the TCR CDR3. TCRdb reanalysed the multiplex PCR reads using MiXCR and keeps one entry per CDR3 protein. The sample has around 250,000 distinct CDR3 sequences, around 24% seen once; the top ten hold approximately 32%. Material for sequencing was blood. The receptors stem from a woman in her thirties or forties with Graves' ophthalmopathy.

This clonotype was detected many times. J is TRBJ2-5 and V is TRBV30, with 9 bases matching TRBD1. J lost 5 bases, V lost 2 bases, and 9 bases had no gene match. The germline V gene encodes CDR1 GTSNPN and CDR2 SVGIG (reference sequence). CDR3 length: 15 amino acids. DNA for the CDR3: TGTGCCTGGAGTCCAAAACAGGGGGCTGTGGAGACCCAGTACTTC. Translation gives CAWSPKQGAVETQYF. The whole variable domain, filled in from reference TRBV30 and TRBJ2-5, reads SQTIHQWPATLVQPVGSPLSLECTVEGTSNPNLYWYRQAAGRGLQLLFYSVGIGQISSEVPQNLSASRPQDRQFILSSKKLLLSDSGFYLCAWSPKQGAVETQYFGPGTRLLVL.

In this sample, this clonotype turned up many times. The V and J genes are TRBV19 and TRBJ1-2; D might be TRBD1 (6 bases). Trimming removed 3 bases from V and 2 bases from J, with 13 bases in between. The V gene's germline CDR1 is LNHDA and CDR2 SQIVND (reference sequence). There are 15 residues in the CDR3. This CDR3 is CASSITTGLNYGYTF. The CDR3 DNA is TGTGCCAGTAGTATTACGACAGGTTTGAACTATGGCTACACCTTC. Complete variable domain (other parts from reference TRBV19 and TRBJ1-2): DGGITQSPKYLFRKEGQNVTLSCEQNLNHDAMYWYRQDPGQGLRLIYYSQIVNDFQKGDIAEGYSVSREKKESFPLTVTSAQKNPTAFYLCASSITTGLNYGYTFGSGTRLTVV.

The J gene is TRBJ2-5, the V gene TRBV28; 7 positions agree with TRBD1. The germline gives CDR1 MDHEN, CDR2 SYDVKM. The length of the CDR3 is 16 residues. The V and J ends lost 4 bases and 2 bases, in that order; junction bases with no gene match: 10. CDR3 DNA sequence: TGTGCCAGCAGTTCCGTGACAGGGTCGTGGCAAGAGACCCAGTACTTC. This encodes CASSSVTGSWQETQYF.

This clonotype has ten or more counts. The J gene is TRBJ2-2, the V gene TRBV10-3, with 10 bases matching TRBD2. The V gene's germline CDR1 is ENHRY and CDR2 SYGVKD. CDR3 length: 15 residues. After removal of 6 bases from V and 3 bases from J, the junction contained 4 bases not matched to a gene. In nucleotides, the CDR3 is TGTGCCATCAGACCTAGCGGGAGTGACACCGGGGAGCTGTTTTTT. Its protein is CAIRPSGSDTGELFF.

There are many counts of this clonotype. This chain uses TRBV15 with TRBJ1-2; no clear D gene. The CDR3 consists of 19 residues. V lost 0 bases and J lost 1, with 21 bases in between. The germline V gene encodes CDR1 LNHNV and CDR2 YYDKDF (reference sequence). CDR3 coding DNA: TGTGCCACCAGCAGAGATTTATCTTTTCGGGGTATACTTAACTATGGCTACACCTTC. Translated: CATSRDLSFRGILNYGYTF.

This sequence joins TRBV5-1 and TRBJ2-5; 13 positions agree with TRBD2. The CDR3 spans 15 residues. Germline CDR1 is SGHRS and CDR2 is YFSETQ. V lost 4 bases and J lost 6; bases outside the gene matches: 6. The CDR3 DNA follows: TGCGCCAGCAGCGATCGGACTAGCGGGAGAAAGACCCAGTACTTC. This translates into CASSDRTSGRKTQYF. Combining the CDR3 with reference TRBV5-1 and TRBJ2-5 gives the whole variable domain KAGVTQTPRYLIKTRGQQVTLSCSPISGHRSVSWYQQTPGQGLQFLFEYFSETQRNKGNFPGRFSGRQFSNSRSEMNVSTLELGDSALYLCASSDRTSGRKTQYFGPGTRLLVL.

Here the CDR3 reads CASSPNQGADTEAFF. The DNA for the CDR3 is TGTGCCAGTAGTCCCAACCAGGGGGCTGACACTGAAGCTTTCTTT. The genes are TRBV19 and TRBJ1-1; 8 bases match TRBD1. This CDR3 contains 15 residues. Germline CDR1 is LNHDA and CDR2 is SQIVND (reference sequence). The ends lost 5 bases at V and 3 bases at J; junction bases unmatched: 8.

This clonotype has a count of ten or more. The V call is TRBV13, the J call TRBJ2-7; 12 bases map to TRBD1. The ends lost 5 bases at V and 4 bases at J; junction bases unmatched: 6. CDR1 and CDR2 from the germline V gene are PRHDT and FYEKMQ (reference sequence). The CDR3 length is 15 residues. CDR3 loop: CASSLRGQGAYEQYF. The CDR3, as DNA: TGTGCCAGCAGCCTAAGGGGACAGGGGGCGTACGAGCAGTACTTC.

Turning to this clonotype: A read error may account for a junction end that differs from germline. The genes are TRBV24-1 and TRBJ2-6; D tentatively fits TRBD1 or TRBD2 (6 bases each). The CDR3 is made up of 19 amino acids. Germline CDR1 reads KGHDR; CDR2 reads SFDVKD. CDR3 DNA sequence: TGTGCCGCCAGTGATGATGAGACAGGAGGGGGTTCTGGGGCCAACGTCCTGACTTTC. Translation gives CAASDDETGGGSGANVLTF.

In its sample, this clonotype was seen many times. The rearrangement joins TRBV9 to TRBJ1-2; weak D call: TRBD1 (5 bases). V lost 0 bases and J 2 bases, leaving 5 bases between the germline ends. Germline V gene sequence: CDR1 SGDLS, CDR2 YYNGEE. The CDR3 is made up of 13 amino acids. This chain's CDR3 is CASSVGDNYGYTF. In DNA form, the CDR3 reads TGTGCCAGCAGCGTAGGGGACAACTATGGCTACACCTTC. The entire variable domain, with the rest obtained from reference TRBV9 and TRBJ1-2, is as follows: DSGVTQTPKHLITATGQRVTLRCSPRSGDLSVYWYQQSLDQGLQFLIQYYNGEERAKGNILERFSAQQFPDLHSELNLSSLELGDSALYFCASSVGDNYGYTFGSGTRLTVV.

This clonotype came up a few times. The rearrangement joins TRBV6-1 to TRBJ2-7, with D unresolved. V was shortened by 6 bases and J by 3 bases, with 12 bases between the two germline ends. The length of the CDR3 is 13 residues. CDR1 MNHNS and CDR2 SASEGT come from the germline V gene. The CDR3 sequence is CASRAEVSYEQYF. For the CDR3, the DNA is TGTGCCAGCAGGGCAGAGGTTAGCTACGAGCAGTACTTC.

This clonotype showed up many times. V is TRBV19 and J is TRBJ2-2; tentative D call: TRBD2 (6 bases). This CDR3 is built from 17 residues. V lost 5 bases and J 5 bases, leaving 21 bases between the germline ends. The germline V gene encodes CDR1 LNHDA and CDR2 SQIVND (reference sequence). CDR3 nucleotide sequence: TGTGCCAGTAGTGTCTCCTCGGGACTTATATCTACCGGGGAGCTGTTTTTT. Its protein is CASSVSSGLISTGELFF.

The sample holds a few counts of this clonotype. Germline and junction disagree at one end, which may indicate a read error. The DNA of the CDR3 is TGCAGCGTTCACGGAGCGGGAGGGCCCGGCTCTGGGGCCGACGTCCTGACTTTC. Its protein product is CSVHGAGGPGSGADVLTF. J is TRBJ2-6 and V is TRBV29-1; 10 bases fit TRBD2. The CDR3 is made up of 18 amino acids. CDR1 SQVTM and CDR2 ANQGSEA come from the germline V gene. The full variable domain, rest sourced from reference TRBV29-1 and TRBJ2-6, is SAVISQKPSRDICQRGTSLTIQCQVDSQVTMMFWYRQQPGQSLTLIATANQGSEATYESGFVIDKFPISRPNLTFSTLTVSNMSPEDSSIYLCSVHGAGGPGSGADVLTFGAGSRLTVL.

The chain recombines TRBV18 with TRBJ2-5; 9 bases map to TRBD2. The V segment lost 0 bases and the J segment 2 bases; nucleotides outside the gene matches: 4. The CDR3 has 16 residues. Germline values: CDR1 KGHSH, CDR2 LQKENI. The CDR3 nucleotides are TGTGCCAGCTCACCACCGACAACTAGCGGGCAAGAGACCCAGTACTTC. This gives the protein CASSPPTTSGQETQYF.

This clonotype was seen ten or more times. The chain has TRBV20-1 and TRBJ1-1, with 11 nucleotides matching TRBD1. Trimming removed 6 bases from V and 5 bases from J; junction bases left unmatched: 5. This CDR3 region has 13 residues. Germline values: CDR1 DFQATT, CDR2 SNEGSKA (reference sequence). CDR3 region: CSAPDRGLTEAFF. The DNA for the CDR3 is TGCAGTGCCCCGGACAGGGGGCTTACTGAAGCTTTCTTT.

This clonotype was seen ten or more times. The V and J genes are TRBV7-2 and TRBJ2-7; tentative D call: TRBD2 (6 bases). Germline V lookup: CDR1 SGHTA, CDR2 FQGNSA. V shed 0 bases and J shed 4 bases, with 13 bases lying between them. This CDR3 comprises 15 residues. The CDR3 sequence is CASSLAAGPKYEQYF. The CDR3 coding sequence is TGTGCCAGCAGCTTAGCGGCGGGACCAAAGTACGAGCAGTACTTC.

The CDR3 loop is CASSPRDGNANTGELFF. Here the CDR3 DNA reads TGTGCCAGCAGTCCTCGGGACGGAAACGCGAACACCGGGGAGCTGTTTTTT. The rearrangement joins TRBV6-1 to TRBJ2-2; D is perhaps TRBD1 or TRBD2 (5 bases each). CDR1 MNHNS and CDR2 SASEGT come from the germline V gene. Trimming left V 5 bases short and J 0 bases short, with 16 bases between. The CDR3 is 17 amino acids.